These 5 T cell receptor beta chains came from one sample sequenced in a study of CXCR3-negative and CXCR3-positive naive CD8 T cells. The authors made the TRB cDNA libraries by 5' RACE using UMI labels. TCRdb reprocessed the 5' RACE reads, keeping one entry per CDR3 protein, no DNA. Its listing shows roughly 56,000 distinct CDR3 sequences. Specimen: naive CXCR3- CD8+ T cells from blood. The sample's subset: CD45RO-CCR7+CD27+CD95- naive CD8+ T cells lacking CXCR3 (TNR3-). The receptors stem from a human donor in good health. Some clones in this sample may be carry-over from other donors' samples.

V and J are TRBV9 and TRBJ2-4; TCRdb calls TRBD2, which cannot be checked without DNA. Germline V gene sequence: CDR1 SGDLS, CDR2 YYNGEE. This CDR3 spans 17 amino acids. CDR3 loop: CASSAGLAGEAKNIQYF. Variable domain in full (rest from reference TRBV9 and TRBJ2-4): DSGVTQTPKHLITATGQRVTLRCSPRSGDLSVYWYQQSLDQGLQFLIQYYNGEERAKGNILERFSAQQFPDLHSELNLSSLELGDSALYFCASSAGLAGEAKNIQYFGAGTRLSVL.

J is TRBJ2-7 and V is TRBV7-9; TCRdb's D call of TRBD1 is untestable without DNA. This CDR3 has 16 residues. Germline V lookup: CDR1 SEHNR, CDR2 FQNEAQ (reference sequence). The CDR3 loop is CASSPTTGRGSYEQYF.

The CDR3 spells CASRRLAGPSSYNEQFF. The J gene is TRBJ2-1, the V gene TRBV28; TCRdb reports TRBD2, a call that lacks DNA to check it against. The germline CDR1 and CDR2 sequences are MDHEN and SYDVKM. The CDR3 has 17 residues.

The chain recombines TRBV5-5 with TRBJ2-4. Germline-derived CDR1 and CDR2 are SGHKS and YYEKEE (reference sequence). The CDR3 extends over 12 amino acids. The CDR3 region is CASSPDGNIQYF.

This sequence joins TRBV4-3 and TRBJ2-7; TCRdb's D call, TRBD2, is unchecked because there is no DNA. This CDR3 region has 15 residues. Looked up from germline, CDR1 is LGHNA and CDR2 is YSLEER. The CDR3: CASSQGATSLNEQYF.